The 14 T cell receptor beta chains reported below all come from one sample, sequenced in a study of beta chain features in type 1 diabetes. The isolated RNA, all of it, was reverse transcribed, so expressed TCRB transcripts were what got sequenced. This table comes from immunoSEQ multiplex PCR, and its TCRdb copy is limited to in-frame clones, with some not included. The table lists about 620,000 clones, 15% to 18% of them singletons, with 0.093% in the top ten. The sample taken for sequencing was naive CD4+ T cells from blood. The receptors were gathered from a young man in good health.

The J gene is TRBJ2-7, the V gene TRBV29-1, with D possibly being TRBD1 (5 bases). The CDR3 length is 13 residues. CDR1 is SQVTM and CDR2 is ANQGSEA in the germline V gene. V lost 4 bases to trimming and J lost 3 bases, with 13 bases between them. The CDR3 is CSVAGFDLYEQYF. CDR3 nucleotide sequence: TGCAGCGTTGCAGGGTTTGATCTCTACGAGCAGTACTTC.

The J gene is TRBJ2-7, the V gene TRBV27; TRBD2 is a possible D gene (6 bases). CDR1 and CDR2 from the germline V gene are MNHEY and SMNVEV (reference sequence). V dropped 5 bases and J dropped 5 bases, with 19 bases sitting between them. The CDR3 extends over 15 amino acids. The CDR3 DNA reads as TGTGCCAGCAGTCACGGGACTCTCCTCCCCAACGAGCAGTACTTC. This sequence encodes CASSHGTLLPNEQYF.

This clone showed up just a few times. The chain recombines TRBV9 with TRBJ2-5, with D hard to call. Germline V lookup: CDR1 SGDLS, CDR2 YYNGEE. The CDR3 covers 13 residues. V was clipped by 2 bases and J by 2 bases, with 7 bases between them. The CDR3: CASSVYSQETQYF. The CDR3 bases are TGTGCCAGCAGCGTTTACAGTCAAGAGACCCAGTACTTC.

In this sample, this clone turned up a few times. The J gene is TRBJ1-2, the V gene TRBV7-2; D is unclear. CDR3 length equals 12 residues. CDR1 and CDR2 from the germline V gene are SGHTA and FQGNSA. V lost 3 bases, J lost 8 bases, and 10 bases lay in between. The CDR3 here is CASSLPGSGYTF. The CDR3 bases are TGTGCCAGCAGCTTGCCCGGGAGCGGCTACACCTTC.

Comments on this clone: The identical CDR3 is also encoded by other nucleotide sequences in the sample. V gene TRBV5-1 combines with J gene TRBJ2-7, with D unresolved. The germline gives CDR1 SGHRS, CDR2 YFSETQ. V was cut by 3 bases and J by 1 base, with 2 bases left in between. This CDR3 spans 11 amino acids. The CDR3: CASSSSYEQYF. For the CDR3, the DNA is TGCGCCAGCAGCTCTTCCTACGAGCAGTACTTC.

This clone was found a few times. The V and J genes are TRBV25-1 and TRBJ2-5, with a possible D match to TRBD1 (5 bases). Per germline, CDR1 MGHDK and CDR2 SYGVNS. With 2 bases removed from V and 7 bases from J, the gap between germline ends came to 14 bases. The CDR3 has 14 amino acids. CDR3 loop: CASSEAAGSGTQYF. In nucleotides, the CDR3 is TGTGCCAGCAGTGAAGCGGCAGGGTCCGGGACCCAGTACTTC.

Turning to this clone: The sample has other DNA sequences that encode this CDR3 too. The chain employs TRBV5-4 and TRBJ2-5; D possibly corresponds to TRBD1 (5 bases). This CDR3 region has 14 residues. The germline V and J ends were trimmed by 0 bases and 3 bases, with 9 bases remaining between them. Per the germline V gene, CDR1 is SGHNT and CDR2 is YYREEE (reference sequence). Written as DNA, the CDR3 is TGTGCCAGCAGCTTGGCGGGCAGGGAAGAGACCCAGTACTTC. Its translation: CASSLAGREETQYF.

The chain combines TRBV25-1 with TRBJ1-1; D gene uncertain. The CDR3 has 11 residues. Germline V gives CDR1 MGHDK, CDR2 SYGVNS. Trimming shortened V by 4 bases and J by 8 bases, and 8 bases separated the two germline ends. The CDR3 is CASSGKVEAFF. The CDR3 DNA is TGTGCCAGCAGTGGGAAGGTAGAAGCTTTCTTT. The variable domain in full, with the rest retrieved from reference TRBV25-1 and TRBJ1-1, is EADIYQTPRYLVIGTGKKITLECSQTMGHDKMYWYQQDPGMELHLIHYSYGVNSTEKGDLSSESTVSRIRTEHFPLTLESARPSHTSQYLCASSGKVEAFFGQGTRLTVV.

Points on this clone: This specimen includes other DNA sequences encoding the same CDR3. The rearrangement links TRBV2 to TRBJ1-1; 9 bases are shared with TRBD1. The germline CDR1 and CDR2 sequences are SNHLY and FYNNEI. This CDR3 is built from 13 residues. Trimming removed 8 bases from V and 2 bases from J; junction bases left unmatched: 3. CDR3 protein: CASGGQGNTEAFF. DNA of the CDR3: TGTGCCAGCGGGGGACAGGGAAACACTGAAGCTTTCTTT.

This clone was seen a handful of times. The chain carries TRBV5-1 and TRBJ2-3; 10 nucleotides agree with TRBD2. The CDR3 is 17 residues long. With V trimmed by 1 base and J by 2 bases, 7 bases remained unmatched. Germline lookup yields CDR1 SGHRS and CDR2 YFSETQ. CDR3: CASSLWTSGHDTDTQYF. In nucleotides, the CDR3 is TGCGCCAGCAGCTTGTGGACTAGCGGCCACGACACAGATACGCAGTATTTT.

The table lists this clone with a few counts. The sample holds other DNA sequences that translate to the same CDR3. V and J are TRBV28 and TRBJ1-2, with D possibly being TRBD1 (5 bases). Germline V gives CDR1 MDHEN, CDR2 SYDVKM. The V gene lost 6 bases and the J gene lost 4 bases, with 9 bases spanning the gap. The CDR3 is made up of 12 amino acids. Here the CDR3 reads CASRQGGYGYTF. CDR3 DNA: TGTGCCAGCAGGCAGGGCGGCTATGGCTACACCTTC.

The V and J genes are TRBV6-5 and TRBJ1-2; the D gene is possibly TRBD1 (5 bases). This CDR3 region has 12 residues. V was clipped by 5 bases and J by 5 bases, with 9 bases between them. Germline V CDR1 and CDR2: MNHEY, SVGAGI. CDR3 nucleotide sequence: TGTGCCAGCAGTAAGGGACCTTATGGCTACACCTTC. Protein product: CASSKGPYGYTF.

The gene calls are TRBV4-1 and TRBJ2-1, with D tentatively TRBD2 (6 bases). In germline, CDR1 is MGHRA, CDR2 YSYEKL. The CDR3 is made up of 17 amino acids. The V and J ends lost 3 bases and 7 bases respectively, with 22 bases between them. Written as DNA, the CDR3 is TGCGCCAGCAGCCAGTACCCCGGAACCCGGCGGGATAATGAGCAGTTCTTC. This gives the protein CASSQYPGTRRDNEQFF.

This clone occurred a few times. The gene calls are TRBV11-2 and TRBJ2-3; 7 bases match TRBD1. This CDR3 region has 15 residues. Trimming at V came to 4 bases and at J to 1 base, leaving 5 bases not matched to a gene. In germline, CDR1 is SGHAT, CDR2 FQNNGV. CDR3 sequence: CASSYRGIGTDTQYF. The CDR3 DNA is TGTGCCAGCAGCTACAGGGGTATAGGCACAGATACGCAGTATTTT.